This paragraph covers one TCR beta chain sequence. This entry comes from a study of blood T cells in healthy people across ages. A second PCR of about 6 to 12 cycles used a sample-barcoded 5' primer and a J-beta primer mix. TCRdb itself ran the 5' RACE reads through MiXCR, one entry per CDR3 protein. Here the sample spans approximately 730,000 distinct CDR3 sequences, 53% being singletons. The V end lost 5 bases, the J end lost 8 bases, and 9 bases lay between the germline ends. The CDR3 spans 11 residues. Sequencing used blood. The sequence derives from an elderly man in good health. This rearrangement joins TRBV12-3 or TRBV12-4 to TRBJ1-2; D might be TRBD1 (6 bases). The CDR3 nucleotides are TGTGCCAGCAGTCGGGGGGCCGGCTACACCTTC. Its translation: CASSRGAGYTF.